A selection of T cell receptor beta chains follows, all from one sample in a study of cytomegalovirus exposure and HLA in healthy donors. Measured with immunoSEQ multiplex PCR; TCRdb has only the in-frame clones, and not every one. Among about 140,000 clones, 75% to 85% were seen once, and the ten largest hold 1.1%. Sequencing used PBMCs. The source is a male donor in good health and CMV-seronegative. The CDR3 runs from the conserved cysteine through the conserved F or W. The D gene is left open where the match is weak. Not all rows give a size; the values are once, few, many and, for expanded clones, a class.

.,few,TRBJ1-2,TRBV5-1,14,CASSVTAASGGYTF,TGCGCCAGCAGCGTCACCGCAGCGTCCGGCGGCTACACCTTC
.,once,TRBJ2-5,TRBV4-1,15,CASSQEPGQQETQYF,TGCGCCAGCAGCCAAGAACCTGGACAGCAAGAGACCCAGTACTTC
TRBD1,few,TRBJ1-6,TRBV6-1,16,CASSEEQGVDYSPLHF,TGTGCCAGCAGTGAAGAACAGGGGGTTGACTATTCACCCCTCCACTTT
.,.,TRBJ2-7,TRBV15,12,CATVQGGSEQYF,TGTGCCACCGTACAGGGCGGGAGCGAGCAGTACTTC
.,.,TRBJ1-6,TRBV4-3,18,CASSQEVPGTLDNSPLHF,TGCGCCAGCAGCCAAGAAGTCCCCGGGACACTGGATAATTCACCCCTCCACTTT
.,.,TRBJ2-1,TRBV9,13,CASSSLSGDEQFF,TGTGCCAGCAGCAGCCTTAGCGGCGATGAGCAGTTCTTC
.,.,TRBJ2-2,TRBV2,14,CASSEGSGAGELFF,TGTGCCAGCAGTGAAGGGTCCGGGGCCGGGGAGCTGTTTTTT
TRBD1,once,TRBJ1-1,TRBV10-3,14,CAISEGGTESKAFF,TGTGCCATCAGTGAAGGGGGGACAGAATCTAAGGCTTTCTTT
TRBD1,.,TRBJ2-6,TRBV25-1,17,CASSDTSGTAGANVLTF,TGTGCCAGCAGTGACACCTCCGGGACAGCCGGGGCCAACGTCCTGACTTTC
TRBD1,.,TRBJ2-7,TRBV10-3,13,CAITGQVSYEQYF,TGTGCCATCACCGGACAGGTCTCCTACGAGCAGTACTTC
TRBD1,.,TRBJ2-5,TRBV6-6,15,CASSGDRAIEETQYF,TGTGCCAGCAGTGGGGACAGAGCCATTGAAGAGACCCAGTACTTC
TRBD1,once,TRBJ2-1,TRBV27,15,CASSQDRGSYNEQFF,TGTGCCAGCAGCCAGGACAGGGGCTCCTACAATGAGCAGTTCTTC
.,.,TRBJ2-1,TRBV29-1,13,CSVVGLRENEQFF,TGCAGCGTTGTGGGGCTTAGAGAAAATGAGCAGTTCTTC
.,.,TRBJ1-2,TRBV4-1,16,CASSQEAQGGDYGYTF,TGCGCCAGCAGCCAAGAGGCACAGGGCGGAGACTATGGCTACACCTTC
TRBD1,.,TRBJ1-5,TRBV18,17,CASSPSFWDRGNQPQHF,TGTGCCAGCTCACCTTCGTTTTGGGACAGGGGCAATCAGCCCCAGCATTTT
.,.,TRBJ1-5,TRBV18,15,CASSQQQVSNQPQHF,TGTGCCAGCTCACAACAACAGGTTAGCAATCAGCCCCAGCATTTT
TRBD1,few,TRBJ2-7,TRBV9,16,CASSVAGAAGGHEQYF,TGTGCCAGCAGCGTAGCTGGGGCCGCAGGGGGCCACGAGCAGTACTTC
.,.,TRBJ2-3,TRBV5-1,15,CASSLEGHIGDTQYF,TGCGCCAGCAGCTTGGAAGGTCATATCGGGGATACGCAGTATTTT
.,.,TRBJ1-2,TRBV4-3,15,CASSQALAANYGYTF,TGCGCCAGCAGCCAAGCGTTGGCAGCGAACTATGGCTACACCTTC
TRBD2,.,TRBJ2-1,TRBV19,15,CASSIEGRARNEQFF,TGTGCCAGTAGTATCGAAGGGAGGGCTAGGAATGAGCAGTTCTTC
TRBD1,.,TRBJ2-7,TRBV28,16,CASSYSPGTGSYEQYF,TGTGCCAGCAGTTACAGTCCCGGGACAGGGTCCTACGAGCAGTACTTC
.,.,TRBJ2-3,TRBV6-6,16,CASSYSSTTSTDTQYF,TGTGCCAGCAGTTACTCTTCTACCACTAGCACAGATACGCAGTATTTT
TRBD1,.,TRBJ1-5,TRBV28,16,CASSSRTGYSNQPQHF,TGTGCCAGCAGTTCCAGGACAGGTTATAGCAATCAGCCCCAGCATTTT
.,.,TRBJ1-4,TRBV9,15,CASSPGGATNEKLFF,TGTGCCAGCAGCCCGGGGGGTGCAACTAATGAAAAACTGTTTTTT
TRBD1,.,TRBJ2-7,TRBV11-2,15,CASSLDRGLLREQYF,TGTGCCAGCAGCTTAGACAGGGGGCTTCTTCGCGAGCAGTACTTC